This T cell receptor (beta chain) was retrieved from a study of T-cell memory formation after mild COVID-19. This clonotype was counted between two and nine times. From 5'RACE with constant-segment primers came TCR alpha and TCR beta cDNA libraries that carried sample barcodes and UMIs. Via MiXCR, TCRdb re-called the 5' RACE reads, giving one row per CDR3 protein. This sample carries around 200,000 distinct CDR3 sequences, over 20% of them seen once, and the ten largest clones take more than 20%. The CDR3 is made up of 13 amino acids. Trimming pared 4 bases from V and 0 bases from J, leaving 7 bases between. Looked up from germline, CDR1 is SGHTA and CDR2 is FQGNSA.

The chain employs TRBV7-2 and TRBJ2-7; no clear D. The clonotype originates from an adult woman who had mild COVID-19 (a few samples of this study predate the infection). Cell type and time point are not known. Sequencing used PBMCs or a T cell subset sorted from them (not recorded which). CDR3 bases: TGTGCCAGCAGCTCACCCTACTCCTACGAGCAGTACTTC. Translation gives CASSSPYSYEQYF.